This passage covers 20 T cell receptor beta chains from one sample sequenced in a study of blood T cell repertoires in COVID-19 (TCRdb year 2020). Library generation was performed with the immunoSEQ multiplex PCR assay. TCRdb retrieved this table from immuneACCESS and kept in-frame rearrangements only. Not all clones are present; in checked studies, unresolved V genes account for under half, and no reason is known for the remainder. This sample is represented by roughly 250,000 clones; about 85% of them were singletons. The ten largest make up less than 3% of the sample. Sequenced material: PBMCs or T cells enriched from blood (not recorded which). The receptor source for this set is a woman in her 50s who had recovered from COVID-19.

The chain combines TRBV28 with TRBJ2-3; D gene uncertain. The V end lost 10 bases, the J end lost 0 bases, and 11 bases lay between the germline ends. The germline gives CDR1 MDHEN, CDR2 SYDVKM. CDR3 length: 13 residues. CDR3 in DNA: TGTGCCATCAGAGTGACTAGCACAGATACGCAGTATTTT. It translates to CAIRVTSTDTQYF.

The genes are TRBV27 and TRBJ2-1, with 8 bases lining up with TRBD2. V lost 4 bases and J lost 4; bases outside the gene matches: 9. The germline gives CDR1 MNHEY, CDR2 SMNVEV (reference sequence). The CDR3 covers 16 residues. The CDR3 reads CASSSPLREAYNEQFF. DNA of the CDR3: TGTGCCAGCAGTTCCCCCTTGCGGGAGGCTTACAATGAGCAGTTCTTC.

The rearrangement joins TRBV6-2 or TRBV6-3 to TRBJ2-3; D might be TRBD2 (5 bases). Between the trimmed V and J ends, which lost 5 bases and 2 bases, there was a span of 17 bases. This CDR3 is 16 amino acids long. Germline assignment: CDR1 MNHEY and CDR2 SVGEGT. The CDR3 bases are TGTGCCAGCAGTACCCACCAGAGGGCCCCCACAGATACGCAGTATTTT. Its protein product is CASSTHQRAPTDTQYF.

This clone was recorded once. CDR3 loop: CASKKDSPVYEQYF. In DNA, the CDR3 is TGTGCCAGCAAAAAGGACAGCCCGGTCTACGAGCAGTACTTC. The rearrangement joins TRBV6-5 to TRBJ2-7; tentative D call: TRBD1 (6 bases). This CDR3 is 14 amino acids long. Between the trimmed V and J ends, which lost 7 bases and 3 bases, there was a span of 16 bases. The germline V gene encodes CDR1 MNHEY and CDR2 SVGAGI.

The chain employs TRBV5-1 and TRBJ2-7, with 13 bases that match TRBD2. V lost 7 bases and J lost 3; bases outside the gene matches: 10. Germline V gene sequence: CDR1 SGHRS, CDR2 YFSETQ. The CDR3 totals 16 residues. The CDR3 coding sequence is TGCGCCAGCGGGGTGGGACTAGCGGGAAGGATCTACGAGCAGTACTTC. It specifies CASGVGLAGRIYEQYF.

V gene TRBV21-1 combines with J gene TRBJ1-2; TRBD1, the D gene given by the table, was not confirmed from the DNA. TRBV21-1 is deemed a pseudogene. This CDR3 has 12 amino acids. DNA of the CDR3: TGTGCCACCCACGGACAACACTATGGCTACACCTTC. As protein: CATHGQHYGYTF.

The chain recombines TRBV4-2 with TRBJ2-2, with 9 nucleotides matching TRBD2. Per the germline V gene, CDR1 is LGHNA and CDR2 is YNFKEQ. V was clipped by 4 bases and J by 6 bases; unmatched bases: 12. This CDR3 is built from 17 residues. The CDR3 reads CASSPEGLAGSPGELFF. The CDR3 DNA follows: TGTGCCAGCAGCCCAGAAGGGCTAGCGGGATCTCCCGGGGAGCTGTTTTTT.

The chain combines TRBV7-3 with TRBJ2-1, with TRBD2 as a possible D gene (6 bases). V shed 4 bases and J shed 0 bases, with 13 bases lying between them. Germline values: CDR1 SGHTA, CDR2 FQGTGA. The CDR3 has 16 residues. The CDR3, as DNA: TGTGCCAGCAGCTCGAAGCGGGTTAGCTCCTACAATGAGCAGTTCTTC. It is translated as CASSSKRVSSYNEQFF.

The V gene is TRBV3-1 (or the pseudogene TRBV3-2), the J gene TRBJ2-3; possible D gene TRBD1, 6 bases. Looked up from germline, CDR1 is LGHDT and CDR2 is YNNKEL (reference sequence). V lost 1 base to trimming and J lost 2 bases, with 10 bases between them. The CDR3 extends over 15 amino acids. CDR3 in DNA: TGTGCCAGCAGCCAAGGGGACACCAACACAGATACGCAGTATTTT. Its protein is CASSQGDTNTDTQYF.

J is TRBJ2-1 and V is TRBV27, with 15 positions matching TRBD2. The CDR3 spans 13 residues. From germline, CDR1 is MNHEY and CDR2 SMNVEV (reference sequence). Trimming removed 9 bases from V and 7 bases from J; junction bases left unmatched: 1. The CDR3 protein is CASGLAGGNEQFF. The CDR3 DNA sequence: TGTGCCAGTGGACTAGCGGGAGGGAATGAGCAGTTCTTC.

The J gene is TRBJ1-1, the V gene TRBV12-3 or TRBV12-4; the D gene is possibly TRBD1 (5 bases). CDR3 length: 13 residues. The germline V and J ends were trimmed by 6 bases and 7 bases, with 15 bases remaining between them. CDR3 in amino acids: CASRLRTGGEAFF. The CDR3 coding sequence is TGTGCCAGCAGGCTAAGGACGGGGGGTGAAGCTTTCTTT.

The V gene is TRBV4-1, the J gene TRBJ2-7, with TRBD1 as a possible D gene (6 bases). Germline V gene data show CDR1 as MGHRA and CDR2 as YSYEKL. The CDR3 is 15 residues long. V lost 4 bases, J lost 0 bases, and 13 bases lay in between. DNA for the CDR3: TGCGCCAGCAGCCCCAACCCAGGGGTCTCCTACGAGCAGTACTTC. This encodes CASSPNPGVSYEQYF.

CDR3 residues: CASSHRAGGPNEQFF. CDR3 nucleotide sequence: TGCGCCAGCAGCCATAGAGCGGGAGGGCCGAATGAGCAGTTCTTC. The V and J genes are TRBV4-3 and TRBJ2-1; TRBD2 agrees at 10 bases. The trim removed 3 bases at V and 7 bases at J, leaving 6 bases unmatched. The germline gives CDR1 LGHNA, CDR2 YSLEER. This CDR3 contains 15 residues.

This chain links TRBV27 with TRBJ1-4; D is uncertain. Germline CDR1 reads MNHEY; CDR2 reads SMNVEV (reference sequence). Between the trimmed V and J ends, which lost 5 bases and 6 bases, there was a span of 10 bases. The CDR3 covers 13 residues. The CDR3 loop is CASSPLGDEKLFF. CDR3 bases: TGTGCCAGCAGTCCCTTGGGCGATGAAAAACTGTTTTTT.

Only one count was recorded for this clone. This chain joins TRBV11-2 and TRBJ1-5; 8 nucleotides agree with TRBD1. Germline lookup yields CDR1 SGHAT and CDR2 FQNNGV. The junction had 3 bases not matched to a gene; V was cut back by 1 base and J by 4 bases. The CDR3 consists of 15 residues. CDR3 DNA sequence: TGTGCCAGCAGCTTAGGGACAGGGCCAAATCAGCCCCAGCATTTT. The encoded protein is CASSLGTGPNQPQHF. The variable domain in full, completed from reference TRBV11-2 and TRBJ1-5, reads EAGVAQSPRYKIIEKRQSVAFWCNPISGHATLYWYQQILGQGPKLLIQFQNNGVVDDSQLPKDRFSAERLKGVDSTLKIQPAKLEDSAVYLCASSLGTGPNQPQHFGDGTRLSIL.

V gene TRBV15 combines with J gene TRBJ1-1; D not certain. The germline V gene has CDR1 LNHNV and CDR2 YYDKDF (reference sequence). V was shortened by 0 bases and J by 6 bases, with 20 bases between the two germline ends. The CDR3 covers 17 residues. Here the CDR3 DNA reads TGTGCCACCAGCAGAGATTTTTCAGTGATCCGCGGCTCTGAAGCTTTCTTT. Amino acid sequence: CATSRDFSVIRGSEAFF.

CDR3 sequence reads: CASSGQVNQPQHF. CDR3 DNA sequence: TGTGCCAGTAGCGGACAGGTCAATCAGCCCCAGCATTTT. J is TRBJ1-5 and V is TRBV19; 7 bases agree with TRBD1. Germline V gene sequence: CDR1 LNHDA, CDR2 SQIVND (reference sequence). The CDR3 length is 13 residues. V was pared by 6 bases and J by 3 bases, with 2 bases of the junction left unmatched.

This clone was seen a few times. The V call is TRBV6-1, the J call TRBJ1-2, with TRBD1 matching over 7 bases. There are 13 residues in the CDR3. V trimming: 2 bases; J trimming: 7 bases; junction bases outside the gene matches: 4. CDR1 MNHNS and CDR2 SASEGT come from the germline V gene. CDR3: CASSERQGVGYTF. The CDR3 DNA reads as TGTGCCAGCAGTGAACGGCAGGGGGTTGGCTACACCTTC.

This chain uses TRBV5-4 with TRBJ2-1, with 10 bases lining up with TRBD2. The germline V gene encodes CDR1 SGHNT and CDR2 YYREEE (reference sequence). The CDR3 totals 14 residues. V gave up 2 bases and J gave up 9 bases; unmatched junction bases: 5. CDR3 sequence reads: CASSLRLAGVEQFF. As DNA, the CDR3 is TGTGCCAGCAGCTTAAGGCTAGCGGGGGTTGAGCAGTTCTTC. The entire variable domain, with the rest obtained from reference TRBV5-4 and TRBJ2-1, is as follows: ETGVTQSPTHLIKTRGQQVTLRCSSQSGHNTVSWYQQALGQGPQFIFQYYREEENGRGNFPPRFSGLQFPNYSSELNVNALELDDSALYLCASSLRLAGVEQFFGPGTRLTVL.

The J gene is TRBJ2-1, the V gene TRBV4-2; 11 nucleotides agree with TRBD2. Germline lookup yields CDR1 LGHNA and CDR2 YNFKEQ. The CDR3 is made up of 14 amino acids. J lost 7 bases, V lost 3 bases, and 2 bases had no gene match. The CDR3 coding sequence is TGTGCCAGCAGCCACCTAGCGGGAGGAAATGAGCAGTTCTTC. This encodes CASSHLAGGNEQFF.